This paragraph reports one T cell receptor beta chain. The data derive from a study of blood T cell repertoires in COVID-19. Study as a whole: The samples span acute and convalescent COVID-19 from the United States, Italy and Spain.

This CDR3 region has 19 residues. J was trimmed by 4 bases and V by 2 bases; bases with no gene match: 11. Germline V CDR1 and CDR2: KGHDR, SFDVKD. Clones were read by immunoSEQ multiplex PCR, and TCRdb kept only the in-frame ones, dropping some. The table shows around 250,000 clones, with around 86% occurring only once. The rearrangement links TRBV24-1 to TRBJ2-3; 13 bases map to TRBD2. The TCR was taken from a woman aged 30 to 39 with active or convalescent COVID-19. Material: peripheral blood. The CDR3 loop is CATSDSRLTSGGAPDTQYF. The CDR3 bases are TGTGCCACCAGTGATTCCCGACTAACTAGCGGGGGGGCCCCAGATACGCAGTATTTT.